The present entry profiles one T cell receptor (beta chain) with its context. What it recognizes is unknown. This specimen belongs to a study of cytomegalovirus exposure and HLA in healthy donors. Study details: Just over 80% of some 390 genotyped donors fell in the Caucasian-associated ancestry cluster. General study findings and limits: As a later analysis revealed, most CMV-associated TCR beta chains appeared HLA-restricted.

CDR3 size: 13 residues. V gave up 4 bases and J gave up 4 bases, with 11 bases separating them. Germline V gene sequence: CDR1 SGHRS, CDR2 YFSETQ. PCR used 60 Vbeta primers and 13 Jbeta primers. Here immunoSEQ multiplex PCR was the method, and the copy in TCRdb shows in-frame clones only, minus some. Of around 100,000 clones in the sample, over 65% are singletons; the top ten hold 4.2%. The material sequenced was PBMCs. This chain uses TRBV5-1 with TRBJ1-1; D is uncertain. This TCR was sampled from a woman aged 40-49 years in good health and CMV-seropositive. The CDR3 here is CASSPTIGTEAFF. In DNA, the CDR3 is TGCGCCAGCAGCCCAACGATCGGCACTGAAGCTTTCTTT.